The source of this T cell receptor beta chain is a study of T cells in Graves' hyperthyroidism and ophthalmopathy (dated by TCRdb to the late 2010s). For the study in its entirety: Peripheral blood was collected at initial diagnosis, before any treatment. A discovery cohort of around 98 patients, approximately 45 with Graves' ophthalmopathy and 57 with stable Graves' hyperthyroidism, was used to find distinguishing TCR V-J signatures. Prospective prediction of ophthalmopathy was tested in an independent validation cohort of 18 to 20 hyperthyroidism patients and 17 patients who later progressed to ophthalmopathy. The approximately 100 discovery patients were divided at random into training and test sets in a 7:3 ratio. The study also compared thyroid tissue and blood T-cell repertoires from 6 or 7 Graves' hyperthyroidism patients. Once sampling was done, hyperthyroidism patients were given methimazole at a starting dose of 30 mg daily, whereas ophthalmopathy patients were given high-dose intravenous methylprednisolone. According to the paper, TCR Vbeta CDR3 sequencing was carried out on over 130 peripheral blood samples, which came from fewer than 50 ophthalmopathy, around 74 hyperthyroidism and approximately 17 progressor patients. General findings and caveats noted by the study authors: In cross-validation, a model built on a 13 V-J signature told ophthalmopathy apart from stable hyperthyroidism with less than 90% sensitivity and roughly 82% specificity, and in testing the same model reached 80%/75%. In validation, the model predicted progression to ophthalmopathy a median of about 6.8 months before onset, with approximately 71% sensitivity and 72.22% specificity. Sample size was not statistically predetermined, and blinding of investigators to group allocation was not performed. Most expanded thyroid clonotypes (frequency above 0.001) were also detected in blood, suggesting blood repertoires may reflect thyroid immune responses.

Trimming takes 7 bases from V and 6 bases from J, and the germline ends sit 8 bases apart. The CDR3 spans 11 residues, from the cysteine through the phenylalanine. Just CDR3 DNA is preserved here, 33 bases in frame from base 1. Ten or more counts support this clonotype. Its antigen specificity is not known. There are no base qualities to consult, and no much larger clone falls within one base. The TCR beta CDR3 regions were amplified from the RNA transcripts. A first-round RT-PCR of the TCR CDR3 used the HTBI primer set with the Qiagen OneStep RT-PCR kit. Libraries were constructed in a second round of multiplex PCR, after which size selection and purification were performed. Libraries were sequenced paired-end with 100 bp reads on an Illumina HiSeq2000. The study's processing was this. SOAPnuke was used to process the raw data, throwing out any read that contained adapters or uncalled bases, had a mean Phred below 15, or lacked an exact constant-primer or identifier match. COPE v1.2.5 was used to merge high-quality paired reads, and clonotypes were defined as unique nucleotide sequences. MiTCR v1.1 was used to align clonotypes to the IMGT TRBV, TRBD and TRBJ reference segments. The analysis was restricted to V-J combinations with a frequency above 0.0001, which together covered 99.2% of the repertoires. A TCS score was defined as the ratio between F50 (clonal expansion) and ExV (chaos), using BLOSUM62-based TCRdist between CDR3 peptides within each V-J. Welch's t-statistics and random forest reduced roughly 540 V-J features to roughly 13, which were used in a naive Bayes classifier (R e1071). TCRdb reworked the public reads: Q25 trimming with fastp, MiXCR clone assembly, productive beta chains retained. Each record represents a unique CDR3 protein, reported with the most common genes and DNA among its rows. TCRdb, rather than the study authors, made the V and J calls. Within this sample are some 460,000 distinct CDR3 sequences, with less than 20% of them counted one time only. Approximately 7.5% of the sample is held by the ten biggest clonotypes.

Graves' hyperthyroidism was defined as stable when no progression to ophthalmopathy occurred over 18 months of follow-up. Hyperthyroidism patients were newly diagnosed, with disease duration under 2 months, and aged 18 to 65 years. Exclusion was applied to patients with uncontrolled infections, other autoimmune diseases, pregnancy or lactation. Clinical symptoms, serum thyroxine and TRAb, thyroid ultrasound, and orbital computed tomography formed the basis for the diagnoses. Ficoll-Paque density gradient centrifugation was used to isolate PBMCs from 8.5 to 10 ml of fresh peripheral blood. Trizol reagent was used to extract total RNA, and RNA quality was then checked on an Agilent 2100 Bioanalyzer.

The TCR comes from a woman between 18 and 29 years old with Graves' hyperthyroidism. Sequencing was done on a sample of blood. The chain is assembled from TRBV12-3 or TRBV12-4 and TRBJ2-3, with the D segment identity uncertain. The nucleotides read TGTGCCAGCACCCTAAGTGATACGCAGTATTTT. It encodes CASTLSDTQYF.